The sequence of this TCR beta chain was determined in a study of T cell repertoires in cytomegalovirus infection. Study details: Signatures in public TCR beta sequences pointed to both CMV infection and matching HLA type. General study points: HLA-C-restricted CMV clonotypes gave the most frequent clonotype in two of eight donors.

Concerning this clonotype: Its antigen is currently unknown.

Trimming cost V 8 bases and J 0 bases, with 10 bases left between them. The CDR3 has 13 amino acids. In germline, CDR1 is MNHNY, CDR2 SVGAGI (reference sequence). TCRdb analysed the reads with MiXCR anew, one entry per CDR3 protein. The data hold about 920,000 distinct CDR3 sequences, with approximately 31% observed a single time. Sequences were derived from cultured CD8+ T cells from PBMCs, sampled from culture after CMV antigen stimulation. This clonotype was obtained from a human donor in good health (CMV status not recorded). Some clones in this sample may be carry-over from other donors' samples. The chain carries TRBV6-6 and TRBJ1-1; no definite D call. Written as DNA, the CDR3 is TGTGCCAGCGGAGAGTGGTTGAACACTGAAGCTTTCTTT. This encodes CASGEWLNTEAFF.